The clone carrying this T cell receptor (beta chain) was counted once. This record belongs to a study of shared clonotypes between healthy human individuals. Whole-study context: There were three CD4 naive, three CD4 memory, two CD8 naive and one CD8 memory plates per donor.

In the authors' methods: Filtering differed since immunoSEQ provided only junctions, with no quality scores. Generated by immunoSEQ multiplex PCR, the TCRdb table keeps only in-frame clones and is missing some. V, J and clone size derive from that table, while D and trimming were established from the DNA sequence. The sample has some 1 million clones, about 75% seen once. Between the trimmed V and J ends, which lost 3 bases and 1 base, there was a span of 7 bases. CDR1 KGHSH and CDR2 LQKENI come from the germline V gene. This CDR3 is 14 amino acids long. Donors were Caucasian adults residing in Nashville, Tennessee, USA.

This receptor was taken from a man aged 18-30 years in good health. The sample comprised memory CD4+ T cells sorted from blood. The subset here: CD45RA-negative fraction. The V gene is TRBV18, the J gene TRBJ1-3; D remains ambiguous. The CDR3 spells CASSPSLSGNTIYF. In DNA, the CDR3 is TGTGCCAGCTCACCGAGTCTTTCTGGAAACACCATATATTTT.